The source of this T cell receptor beta chain is a study of OX40 agonist ivuxolimab in advanced cancers. Regarding the complete study: Ivuxolimab, which targeted the costimulatory receptor OX40 (CD134), was an agonistic, fully human IgG2 monoclonal antibody. The monotherapy dose-escalation portion (N of about 57 patients) of the phase I ivuxolimab trial is reported in the paper. Intravenous ivuxolimab was administered to patients every 2 weeks at six dose levels: 0.01, 0.1, 0.3, 1.5, 3 and 10 mg/kg. Patients were allowed to have had prior anti-PD-1, anti-PD-L1 or anti-CTLA-4 therapy, and around 37% of the dose-escalation patients had previously received checkpoint inhibitors. Of the roughly 51 dose-escalation patients, hepatocellular carcinoma was present in approximately 20, melanoma in some 15, renal cell carcinoma in 9 and head and neck cancer in 9. Partial responses occurred in three dose-escalation patients: two with cutaneous melanoma and one with hepatocellular carcinoma. In the dose-escalation cohort, more than 80% of patients were male, and the mean age was 60 years with a range of roughly 20 to 85. The purpose of peripheral TCRbeta sequencing was to test whether ivuxolimab changed TCR sequence diversity and led to clonal T-cell expansion.

General conclusions and limits of the study: Low levels of normalized T-cell clonal expansion were also seen in some patients who did not respond. In the 0.1-3.0 mg/kg groups, partial responders were among the patients with the lowest normalized peripheral clonal expansion, particularly in CD8+ T cells. At doses of 0.1 to 3.0 mg/kg, clonal expansion of both CD4+ and CD8+ blood T cells was observed from baseline to week 6. On average, CD8+ T cells showed more expanded clones than CD4+ T cells after ivuxolimab. Antigen specificity was not determined for the clonally expanded peripheral T cells.

The CDR3 spans 14 residues, from the cysteine through the phenylalanine. This entry keeps only the CDR3 DNA: 42 bases, framed from base 1. Trimming costs V 6 bases and J 0 bases, and their ends lie 11 bases apart. CDR1 and CDR2, looked up from the germline V gene, are SQVTM and ANQGSEA. Patients with autoimmune disease history or receiving systemic immunosuppression were excluded from the trial. Peripheral blood for TCR sequencing was drawn from every dose cohort at baseline, at cycle 4 day 1 and at cycle 7 day 1. The samples were drawn from a first-in-human, open-label, multicenter phase I dose-escalation trial of ivuxolimab. Adults with locally advanced or metastatic melanoma, renal cell carcinoma, hepatocellular carcinoma or head and neck squamous cell carcinoma were enrolled in the trial. Before TCR sequencing, CD4+ T cells and CD8+ T cells from peripheral blood were sorted into separate populations.

For sequencing of the TCRbeta CDR3 region, genomic DNA was extracted from the sorted cells. The immunoSEQ Assay was used to sequence the TCRbeta CDR3 regions. TCRdb took this table from immuneACCESS and kept in-frame rearrangements with V and J called. Such tables lack part of the clones; where checked against another copy, unresolved V genes explain under half of the gap, and the rest is unexplained. Counted in this sample were around 71,000 clones; around four fifths of them appeared once. The ten biggest clones cover around 5% of the sample. Comment on this clone: Its binding antigen is unknown. Base-call qualities are not available, and no considerably larger clone is one nucleotide away.

The starting material was CD4+ or CD8+ T cells sorted from blood, obtained in a trial of the OX40 agonist ivuxolimab. This chain is built from TRBV29-1 and TRBJ1-4; the best D guess is TRBD1, with 5 bases matching. The sequence was obtained from an adult with an advanced solid tumor such as melanoma, head and neck, liver or kidney cancer. CDR3 region: CSVRWGATNEKLFF. The bases read TGCAGCGTCCGCTGGGGGGCAACTAATGAAAAACTGTTTTTT. Where the CDR3 stops, the reference TRBV29-1 and TRBJ1-4 genes take over; the full variable domain is SAVISQKPSRDICQRGTSLTIQCQVDSQVTMMFWYRQQPGQSLTLIATANQGSEATYESGFVIDKFPISRPNLTFSTLTVSNMSPEDSSIYLCSVRWGATNEKLFFGSGTQLSVL.